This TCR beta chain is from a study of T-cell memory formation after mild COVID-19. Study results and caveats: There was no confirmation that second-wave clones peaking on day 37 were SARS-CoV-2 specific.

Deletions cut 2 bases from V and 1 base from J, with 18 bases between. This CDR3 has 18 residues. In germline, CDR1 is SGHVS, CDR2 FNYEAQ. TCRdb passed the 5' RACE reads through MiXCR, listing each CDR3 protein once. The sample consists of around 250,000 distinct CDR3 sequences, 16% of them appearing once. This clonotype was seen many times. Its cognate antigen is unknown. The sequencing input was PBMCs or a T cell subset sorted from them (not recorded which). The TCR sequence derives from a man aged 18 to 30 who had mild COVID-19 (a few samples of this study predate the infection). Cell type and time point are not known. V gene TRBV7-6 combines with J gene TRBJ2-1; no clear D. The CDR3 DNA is TGTGCCAGCAGCTTAAGGCTTCCCAGTCCCTCTTCCTACAATGAGCAGTTCTTC. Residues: CASSLRLPSPSSYNEQFF.